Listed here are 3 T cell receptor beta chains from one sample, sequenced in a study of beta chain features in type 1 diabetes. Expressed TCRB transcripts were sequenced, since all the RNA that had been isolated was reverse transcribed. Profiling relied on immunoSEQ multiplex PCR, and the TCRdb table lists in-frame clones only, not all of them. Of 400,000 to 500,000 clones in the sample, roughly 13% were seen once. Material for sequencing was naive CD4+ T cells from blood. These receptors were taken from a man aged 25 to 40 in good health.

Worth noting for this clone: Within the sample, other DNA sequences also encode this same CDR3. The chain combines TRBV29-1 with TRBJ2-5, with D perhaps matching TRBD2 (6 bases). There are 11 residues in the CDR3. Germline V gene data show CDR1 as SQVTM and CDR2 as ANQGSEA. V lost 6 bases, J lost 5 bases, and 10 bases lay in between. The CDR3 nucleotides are TGCAGCGTAGGGAGCGGGGAGACCCAGTACTTC. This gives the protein CSVGSGETQYF.

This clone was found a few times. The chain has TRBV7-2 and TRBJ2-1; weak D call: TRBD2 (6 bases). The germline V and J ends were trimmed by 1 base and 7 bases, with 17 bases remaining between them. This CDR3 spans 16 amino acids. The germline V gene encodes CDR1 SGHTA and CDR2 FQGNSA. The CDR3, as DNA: TGTGCCAGCAGCTTAGATCGGTTGGGGACTTCAAATGAGCAGTTCTTC. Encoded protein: CASSLDRLGTSNEQFF. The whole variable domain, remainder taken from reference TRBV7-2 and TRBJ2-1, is GAGVSQSPSNKVTEKGKDVELRCDPISGHTALYWYRQSLGQGLEFLIYFQGNSAPDKSGLPSDRFSAERTGGSVSTLTIQRTQQEDSAVYLCASSLDRLGTSNEQFFGPGTRLTVL.

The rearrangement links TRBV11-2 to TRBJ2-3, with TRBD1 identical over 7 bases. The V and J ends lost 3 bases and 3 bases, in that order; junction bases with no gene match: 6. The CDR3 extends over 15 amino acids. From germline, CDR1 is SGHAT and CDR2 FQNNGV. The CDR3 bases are TGTGCCAGCAGCTTTGCCGGGACAGAAACAGATACGCAGTATTTT. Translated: CASSFAGTETDTQYF. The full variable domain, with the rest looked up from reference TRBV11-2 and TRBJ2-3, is EAGVAQSPRYKIIEKRQSVAFWCNPISGHATLYWYQQILGQGPKLLIQFQNNGVVDDSQLPKDRFSAERLKGVDSTLKIQPAKLEDSAVYLCASSFAGTETDTQYFGPGTRLTVL.